This T cell receptor beta chain was sequenced for a study of blood T cell repertoires in COVID-19. Study at large: Acute and convalescent COVID-19 samples came from the United States, Italy and Spain.

Germline V lookup: CDR1 SEHNR, CDR2 FQNEAQ (reference sequence). The CDR3 consists of 17 residues. V shed 1 base and J 3 bases; nucleotides not matched to a gene: 7. Authors' processing steps: How many nucleated cells were present was estimated from reference gene primer amplification. Repertoires were generated with immunoSEQ multiplex PCR, while TCRdb's copy carries only in-frame clones and drops some. V and J calls and clone size are given by that table; D and trimming were obtained from the DNA. The sample has 65,000 to 70,000 clones, 65% to 90% seen once. The sample consisted of peripheral blood. The source of this sequence is an older man with acute or convalescent COVID-19. This sequence joins TRBV7-9 and TRBJ1-5; 9 bases align to TRBD1. The CDR3 DNA sequence: TGTGCCAGCAGCTTAGTCCGCTGGGACAGGGTCAATCAGCCCCAGCATTTT. It translates to CASSLVRWDRVNQPQHF.